This passage covers 31 T cell receptor beta chains from one sample sequenced in a study of shared clonotypes between healthy human individuals. CD45RO-negative CD8 cells positively selected for CCR7 made up the naive population, which excluded terminally differentiated effector memory CD45RA+ cells. Produced via immunoSEQ multiplex PCR; TCRdb's table is partial and in-frame only. This sample has some 1,900,000 clones; about 95% occur once, and the top ten carry 1.2%. Sequenced sample: naive CD8+ T cells sorted from blood. These receptor sequences come from a man aged 18 to 35 in good health.

This chain uses TRBV14 with TRBJ1-2; D not resolved. This CDR3 has 15 amino acids. CDR1 is SGHDN and CDR2 is FVKESK in the germline V gene. With 10 bases removed from V and 6 bases from J, the gap between germline ends came to 24 bases. The CDR3 nucleotides are TGTGCCACCCATCCAAGGGATGAGCCATTCGATGGCTACACCTTC. Residues: CATHPRDEPFDGYTF. The variable domain in full, completed from reference TRBV14 and TRBJ1-2, reads EAGVTQFPSHSVIEKGQTVTLRCDPISGHDNLYWYRRVMGKEIKFLLHFVKESKQDESGMPNNRFLAERTGGTYSTLKVQPAELEDSGVYFCATHPRDEPFDGYTFGSGTRLTVV.

This clone has a single count. The same CDR3 arises from other DNA sequences in this sample as well. The genes are TRBV5-6 and TRBJ1-4, with 11 bases lining up with TRBD1. Losses at the gene ends were 3 bases for V and 6 bases for J; bases not matched to a gene: 1. The CDR3 has 14 amino acids. The germline gives CDR1 SGHDT, CDR2 YYEEEE. CDR3 bases: TGTGCCAGCAGCTGGGGACAGGGGGATGAAAAACTGTTTTTT. Protein product: CASSWGQGDEKLFF.

This chain uses TRBV9 with TRBJ1-2; D is possibly TRBD1 (5 bases). The CDR3 length is 15 residues. Trimming took 5 bases from V and 6 from J, leaving 20 bases between them. Germline loops: CDR1 SGDLS, CDR2 YYNGEE. The CDR3 loop reads CASRMGDTPRNGYTF. In DNA, the CDR3 is TGTGCCAGCAGGATGGGGGATACCCCCAGGAATGGCTACACCTTC.

The chain links TRBV30 to TRBJ1-5; the D gene is possibly TRBD1 (6 bases). The V end was cut by 2 bases, the J end by 7 bases, with 15 bases between. The germline gives CDR1 GTSNPN, CDR2 SVGIG (reference sequence). The CDR3 is made up of 14 amino acids. CDR3 bases: TGTGCCTGGAGTCGCCCGGGGGGGGGCCAGCCCCAGCATTTT. It specifies CAWSRPGGGQPQHF.

The chain combines TRBV7-3 with TRBJ1-1; D remains ambiguous. CDR1 is SGHTA and CDR2 is FQGTGA in the germline V gene. The ends were cut back, 1 base at V and 2 bases at J, with 11 bases in the middle. The CDR3 covers 15 residues. The CDR3 coding sequence is TGTGCCAGCAGCTTAATTCGGGGTGAAAACACTGAAGCTTTCTTT. This sequence encodes CASSLIRGENTEAFF.

The gene calls are TRBV9 and TRBJ1-5; D not resolved. Germline V gene lookup returns CDR1 SGDLS and CDR2 YYNGEE. The CDR3 length is 16 residues. Trimming left V 0 bases short and J 6 bases short, with 16 bases between. CDR3 loop: CASSVVGRATLQPQHF. CDR3 coding DNA: TGTGCCAGCAGCGTAGTAGGGAGGGCCACTCTTCAGCCCCAGCATTTT.

The rearrangement links TRBV11-2 to TRBJ2-1; the match to TRBD2 covers 11 bases. The V gene's germline CDR1 is SGHAT and CDR2 FQNNGV. Trimming cost V 0 bases and J 7 bases; bases outside gene matches: 11. The length of the CDR3 is 18 residues. The CDR3, as DNA: TGTGCCAGCAGCTTAGATCCAACTTTAGCGGGAGGGTTTAATGAGCAGTTCTTC. As protein: CASSLDPTLAGGFNEQFF.

The chain joins TRBV19 to TRBJ1-5, with 7 positions matching TRBD1. This CDR3 spans 14 amino acids. V lost 4 bases, J lost 2 bases, and 2 bases stayed unmatched. Per germline, CDR1 LNHDA and CDR2 SQIVND (reference sequence). The CDR3 DNA sequence: TGTGCCAGTAGTACAGGGGGGCGCAATCAGCCCCAGCATTTT. Protein product: CASSTGGRNQPQHF.

The gene calls are TRBV10-3 and TRBJ2-5; D may be TRBD2 (6 bases). V was clipped by 0 bases and J by 3 bases, with 11 bases between them. The CDR3 loop spans 15 amino acids. The germline V gene has CDR1 ENHRY and CDR2 SYGVKD. This CDR3 is CAISESMASEETQYF. CDR3 in DNA: TGTGCCATCAGTGAGTCGATGGCTAGCGAAGAGACCCAGTACTTC.

The V call is TRBV4-1, the J call TRBJ2-2, with unresolved D. CDR1 and CDR2 (germline): MGHRA, YSYEKL. The CDR3 has 11 amino acids. V shed 7 bases and J shed 5 bases, with 5 bases lying between them. CDR3 in amino acids: CASTLTGELFF. The CDR3 coding sequence is TGCGCCAGCACCTTAACCGGGGAGCTGTTTTTT.

In its sample, this clone was seen once. The rearrangement uses TRBV7-9 and TRBJ1-5; D not certain. Germline values: CDR1 SEHNR, CDR2 FQNEAQ (reference sequence). CDR3 size: 15 residues. With 5 bases removed from V and 0 bases from J, the gap between germline ends came to 11 bases. CDR3 residues: CASSDNTYSNQPQHF. The CDR3 nucleotides are TGTGCCAGCAGCGATAACACGTATAGCAATCAGCCCCAGCATTTT.

Comment on this clone: The identical CDR3 is also encoded by other nucleotide sequences in the sample. The rearrangement uses TRBV4-3 and TRBJ2-1, with 9 bases fitting TRBD2. Trimming removed 0 bases from V and 7 bases from J; junction bases left unmatched: 10. The CDR3 is made up of 17 amino acids. Germline loops: CDR1 LGHNA, CDR2 YSLEER. CDR3 nucleotide sequence: TGCGCCAGCAGCCAAGATCCGTTAGCGGGAGAAGGGAATGAGCAGTTCTTC. Protein sequence: CASSQDPLAGEGNEQFF.

V usage is TRBV7-6 and J usage is TRBJ1-1, with D possibly matching TRBD1 (5 bases). V was shortened by 3 bases and J by 0 bases, with 17 bases between the two germline ends. In germline, CDR1 is SGHVS, CDR2 FNYEAQ. This CDR3 is built from 17 residues. The CDR3 nucleotides are TGTGCCAGCAGCTTGGGGCAGCGGGGTTCAATGAACACTGAAGCTTTCTTT. Its translation is CASSLGQRGSMNTEAFF.

The chain is built from TRBV27 and TRBJ2-7; possible D gene TRBD2, 6 bases. Germline loops: CDR1 MNHEY, CDR2 SMNVEV (reference sequence). V dropped 10 bases and J dropped 0 bases, with 13 bases sitting between them. The CDR3 consists of 13 residues. The CDR3 protein is CAIGGANSYEQYF. Here the CDR3 DNA reads TGTGCCATCGGCGGGGCCAACTCCTACGAGCAGTACTTC.

The chain combines TRBV15 with TRBJ2-7; D may match TRBD1 or TRBD2 (5 bases each). Germline V CDR1 and CDR2: LNHNV, YYDKDF (reference sequence). The CDR3 spans 13 residues. The V end was cut by 6 bases, the J end by 2 bases, with 11 bases between. The CDR3 coding sequence is TGTGCCACCAGTTGGGACGGGACCTACGAGCAGTACTTC. Its protein product is CATSWDGTYEQYF.

The chain has TRBV4-3 and TRBJ1-2; possibly TRBD1 for D (5 bases). Germline V CDR1 and CDR2: LGHNA, YSLEER. The length of the CDR3 is 15 residues. The germline V and J ends were trimmed by 4 bases and 3 bases, with 15 bases remaining between them. The CDR3 DNA is TGCGCCAGCAGCCCCACAGGCGGACTCTACTATGGCTACACCTTC. Its protein product is CASSPTGGLYYGYTF.

The chain combines TRBV30 with TRBJ1-5, with TRBD1 as a possible D gene (5 bases). The V gene's germline CDR1 is GTSNPN and CDR2 SVGIG (reference sequence). The V end lost 0 bases, the J end lost 2 bases, and 11 bases lay between the germline ends. This CDR3 contains 15 residues. CDR3 amino acids: CAWSVGVGGNQPQHF. CDR3 DNA: TGTGCCTGGAGTGTAGGGGTAGGGGGCAATCAGCCCCAGCATTTT.

This rearrangement joins TRBV7-2 to TRBJ2-7, with D possibly matching TRBD1 (6 bases). Germline CDR1 SGHTA, CDR2 FQGNSA. Between the trimmed V and J ends, which lost 2 bases and 6 bases, there was a span of 14 bases. The CDR3 loop spans 14 amino acids. CDR3 coding DNA: TGTGCCAGCAGCTTATGGGACACGGCCGTCGAGCAGTACTTC. Translated, it gives CASSLWDTAVEQYF. The whole variable domain, filled in from reference TRBV7-2 and TRBJ2-7, reads GAGVSQSPSNKVTEKGKDVELRCDPISGHTALYWYRQSLGQGLEFLIYFQGNSAPDKSGLPSDRFSAERTGGSVSTLTIQRTQQEDSAVYLCASSLWDTAVEQYFGPGTRLTVT.

This clone has a handful of counts. The V and J genes are TRBV18 and TRBJ2-7, with D uncertain. V was pared by 5 bases and J by 2 bases, with 7 bases between. Germline V gives CDR1 KGHSH, CDR2 LQKENI. This CDR3 comprises 12 residues. Here the CDR3 reads CASSGTAYEQYF. The CDR3 nucleotides are TGTGCCAGCTCAGGAACGGCCTACGAGCAGTACTTC. The variable domain in full, with the rest retrieved from reference TRBV18 and TRBJ2-7, is NAGVMQNPRHLVRRRGQEARLRCSPMKGHSHVYWYRQLPEEGLKFMVYLQKENIIDESGMPKERFSAEFPKEGPSILRIQQVVRGDSAAYFCASSGTAYEQYFGPGTRLTVT.

This clone is a singleton in its sample. V is TRBV27 and J is TRBJ2-3; D is unclear. The CDR3 has 12 amino acids. V lost 4 bases to trimming and J lost 7 bases, with 9 bases between them. Looked up from germline, CDR1 is MNHEY and CDR2 is SMNVEV (reference sequence). Here the CDR3 reads CASSSSLNTQYF. In DNA, the CDR3 is TGTGCCAGCAGTTCCTCCCTAAATACGCAGTATTTT.

To note about this clone: Other DNA sequences in the same sample also yield this CDR3. V and J are TRBV9 and TRBJ2-7; possibly TRBD1 or TRBD2 for D (6 bases each). Trimming cost V 2 bases and J 4 bases, with 13 bases left between them. Germline assignment: CDR1 SGDLS and CDR2 YYNGEE. This CDR3 has 14 residues. The CDR3 nucleotides are TGTGCCAGCAGCGTTGGAGGGGGGTTATACGAGCAGTACTTC. This encodes CASSVGGGLYEQYF.

This rearrangement joins TRBV27 to TRBJ2-6; D remains ambiguous. The V and J ends lost 5 bases and 0 bases respectively, with 8 bases between them. The CDR3 contains 15 residues. Germline CDR1 is MNHEY and CDR2 is SMNVEV (reference sequence). CDR3 sequence (DNA): TGTGCCAGCAGTCCCGAATACTCTGGGGCCAACGTCCTGACTTTC. The encoded protein is CASSPEYSGANVLTF.

The V and J genes are TRBV11-1 and TRBJ2-7; D remains unclear. The CDR3 has 13 residues. Trimming pared 6 bases from V and 3 bases from J, leaving 12 bases between. In germline, CDR1 is SGHAT, CDR2 FQDESV (reference sequence). The CDR3 spells CASSFLEDYEQYF. The DNA of the CDR3 is TGTGCCAGCAGTTTTCTAGAGGACTACGAGCAGTACTTC. Supplemented by reference TRBV11-1 and TRBJ2-7, the full variable domain reads EAEVAQSPRYKITEKSQAVAFWCDPISGHATLYWYRQILGQGPELLVQFQDESVVDDSQLPKDRFSAERLKGVDSTLKIQPAELGDSAMYLCASSFLEDYEQYFGPGTRLTVT.

The chain links TRBV5-1 to TRBJ2-3; D call uncertain. Germline-derived CDR1 and CDR2 are SGHRS and YFSETQ. The CDR3 runs 14 residues. V was shortened by 0 bases and J by 0 bases, with 5 bases between the two germline ends. CDR3 amino acids: CASSLEDSTDTQYF. The DNA for the CDR3 is TGCGCCAGCAGCTTGGAGGACAGCACAGATACGCAGTATTTT.

The DNA of the CDR3 is TGTGCCAGCAGTTTACTGACAGGCGGTCTCGAGCAGTACTTC. It specifies CASSLLTGGLEQYF. V usage is TRBV28 and J usage is TRBJ2-7; D perhaps matches TRBD1 (6 bases). Per the germline V gene, CDR1 is MDHEN and CDR2 is SYDVKM. The CDR3 spans 14 residues. Trimming removed 2 bases at V and 6 bases at J, with 14 bases between.

The chain is built from TRBV4-1 and TRBJ2-1, with D possibly being TRBD2 (5 bases). Trimming took 5 bases from V and 9 from J, leaving 11 bases between them. Germline values: CDR1 MGHRA, CDR2 YSYEKL. The CDR3 runs 12 residues. The CDR3 is CASSVLESEQFF. CDR3 coding DNA: TGCGCCAGCAGCGTACTAGAGTCTGAGCAGTTCTTC.

The rearrangement links TRBV19 to TRBJ1-5, with D possibly TRBD1 on 6 matching bases. Germline values: CDR1 LNHDA, CDR2 SQIVND (reference sequence). Trimming removed 5 bases at V and 4 bases at J, with 15 bases between. This CDR3 has 15 residues. For the CDR3, the DNA is TGTGCCAGTAGTCTCTCCGGACAGATAAATCAGCCCCAGCATTTT. Protein product: CASSLSGQINQPQHF.

V gene TRBV6-1 combines with J gene TRBJ1-4, with D unresolved. V lost 2 bases, J lost 5 bases, and 12 bases lay in between. The germline V gene has CDR1 MNHNS and CDR2 SASEGT. The CDR3 extends over 15 amino acids. The CDR3 nucleotides are TGTGCCAGCAGTGAATGGGTCGGGAGCAATGAAAAACTGTTTTTT. Translated: CASSEWVGSNEKLFF.

This sequence joins TRBV11-2 and TRBJ2-5; the match to TRBD2 covers 9 bases. In germline, CDR1 is SGHAT, CDR2 FQNNGV. With 0 bases clipped from V and 0 bases from J, the junction kept 2 bases outside the gene matches. The CDR3 is 16 amino acids. For the CDR3, the DNA is TGTGCCAGCAGCTTAGAACTAGCGGGTTACCAAGAGACCCAGTACTTC. This translates into CASSLELAGYQETQYF.

The V call is TRBV7-9, the J call TRBJ2-3, with 10 bases aligning to TRBD2. The J segment lost 5 bases and the V segment lost 5 bases, leaving 10 bases of the junction unmatched. The CDR3 has 16 amino acids. Germline V gene sequence: CDR1 SEHNR, CDR2 FQNEAQ (reference sequence). The CDR3 region is CASSLGVAGGIDTQYF. The CDR3 DNA is TGTGCCAGCAGCCTAGGGGTAGCGGGAGGAATAGATACGCAGTATTTT.

The chain joins TRBV27 to TRBJ1-6, with D hard to call. Germline V CDR1 and CDR2: MNHEY, SMNVEV (reference sequence). CDR3 length: 14 residues. Trimming cost V 3 bases and J 5 bases, with 8 bases left between them. The CDR3 is CASSFTDHNSPLHF. The DNA for the CDR3 is TGTGCCAGCAGTTTTACGGATCATAATTCACCCCTCCACTTT.